Included here is one T cell receptor (beta chain) sequence, with context. This specimen comes from a study of CD4 and CD8 cells across lung adenocarcinoma regions. TCRdb reprocessed the PCR reads with MiXCR, giving one entry per CDR3 protein. The table lists approximately 3,000 distinct CDR3 sequences, less than 65% of them singletons. Samples came from patients with localized non-small cell lung adenocarcinoma. Germline lookup yields CDR1 MNHEY and CDR2 SVGAGI. Trimming pared 2 bases from V and 7 bases from J, leaving 3 bases between. This CDR3 spans 11 amino acids. The gene calls are TRBV6-5 and TRBJ2-1; D ambiguous. The receptor's source is a female donor with lung adenocarcinoma. The CD4 and CD8 labels of this study may be unreliable. Material for sequencing was CD4+ T cells from the margin of a lung tumor. As DNA, the CDR3 is TGTGCCAGCAGTTACGGGAATGAGCAGTTCTTC. Protein sequence: CASSYGNEQFF.